This TCR beta chain was sequenced during a study of blood T cells in healthy people across ages. Sample-barcoded 5' priming and a J-beta primer mix drove a second PCR of about 6 to 11 cycles. Every cDNA was tagged by a template-switch adaptor with 12 random nucleotides. TCRdb redid the calling of the 5' RACE reads with MiXCR, one entry per CDR3 protein. The sample records approximately 800,000 distinct CDR3 sequences, approximately 35% being singletons. Per germline, CDR1 MGHRA and CDR2 YSYEKL. The CDR3 totals 14 residues. V lost 2 bases, J lost 9 bases, and 16 bases lay in between. The material sequenced was blood. V usage is TRBV4-1 and J usage is TRBJ1-2, with TRBD1 as a possible D gene (5 bases). The clonotype was recovered from a man aged 18 to 30 in good health. CDR3 in DNA: TGCGCCAGCAGCCAACCGGACAATTTAAGGCGCTACACCTTC. Translating it yields CASSQPDNLRRYTF.